A single T cell receptor beta chain is shown here with its context. The sample belongs to a study of human T cells and chemical hapten exposure. At the level of the study: Per-sample TCR yield variation was attributed mainly to small pooled library volume differences.

Trimming stripped 5 bases from V and 2 bases from J, with 16 bases between. CDR3 size: 15 residues. Germline-derived CDR1 and CDR2 are SGHNT and YENEEA. Treatment defined: therapeutic diphenylcyclopropenone sensitization with weekly scalp DPC. Patients had alopecia, were aged 18 to 70, and were not pregnant. Whole blood that had not been fractionated was the source of extracted total RNA. Unique molecular identifiers were linked by the library to individual cDNA molecules. One entry per CDR3 protein, called by TCRdb with MiXCR from the reads. The table includes 3,500 to 4,500 distinct CDR3 sequences, around 48% detected once.

The sequencing used whole blood, collected before DPC sensitization or 2, 6, or about 24 weeks after (not recorded which). This chain connects TRBV11-3 to TRBJ2-7; a possible D gene is TRBD1 (6 bases). This sequence was found in an adult with alopecia areata. Some clones in this sample may be carry-over from other donors' samples. This table probably holds off-target reads from a library built for another chain. CDR3 sequence: CASSPSAGATYEQYF. The CDR3, as DNA: TGTGCCAGCAGCCCCTCTGCAGGGGCGACCTACGAGCAGTACTTC.